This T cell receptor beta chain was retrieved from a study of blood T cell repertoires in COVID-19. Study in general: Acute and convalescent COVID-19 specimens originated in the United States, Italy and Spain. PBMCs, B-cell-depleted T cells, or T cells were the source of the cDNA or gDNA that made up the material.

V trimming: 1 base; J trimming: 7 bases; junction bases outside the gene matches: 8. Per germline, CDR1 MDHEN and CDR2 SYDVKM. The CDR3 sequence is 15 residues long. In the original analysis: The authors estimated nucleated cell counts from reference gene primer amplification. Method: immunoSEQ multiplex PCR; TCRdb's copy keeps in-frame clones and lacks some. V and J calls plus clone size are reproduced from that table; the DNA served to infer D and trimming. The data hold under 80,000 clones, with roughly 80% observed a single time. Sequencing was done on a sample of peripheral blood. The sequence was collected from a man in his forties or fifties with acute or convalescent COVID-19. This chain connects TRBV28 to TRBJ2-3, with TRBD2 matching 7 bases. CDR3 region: CASSLSGGRANTQYF. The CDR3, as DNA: TGTGCCAGCAGTTTATCTGGTGGGAGGGCGAATACGCAGTATTTT.